Presented here are 23 T cell receptor beta chains from one specimen sequenced in a study of blood T cell repertoires in COVID-19. Sequenced by immunoSEQ multiplex PCR; TCRdb stores in-frame clones only, minus some. The sample yields about 400,000 clones, around 89% seen once. The specimen was peripheral blood. All receptors derive from a woman in her 30s with acute or convalescent COVID-19.

The chain employs TRBV6-5 and TRBJ1-1; 8 nucleotides line up with TRBD1. V dropped 6 bases and J dropped 4; count of bases not matched to a gene: 7. The CDR3 covers 14 residues. Per germline, CDR1 MNHEY and CDR2 SVGAGI. The CDR3 sequence is CASSLPRGLTEAFF. The DNA of the CDR3 is TGTGCCAGCAGCCTCCCCAGGGGGCTCACTGAAGCTTTCTTT.

The chain recombines TRBV7-8 with TRBJ2-4; 7 bases map to TRBD1. Trimming took 3 bases from V and 3 from J; bases not matched to a gene: 11. The CDR3 covers 17 residues. Germline values: CDR1 SGHVS, CDR2 FQNEAQ. The CDR3 spells CASSLLGTVRGKNIQYF. CDR3 sequence (DNA): TGTGCCAGCAGCTTGTTAGGGACAGTAAGAGGCAAAAACATTCAGTACTTC.

V is TRBV12-3 or TRBV12-4 and J is TRBJ1-5; the D is unclear. Trimming left V 4 bases short and J 5 bases short, with 6 bases between. The CDR3 spans 12 residues. The CDR3 here is CASSSLYQPQHF. The DNA for the CDR3 is TGTGCCAGCAGTTCCTTGTATCAGCCCCAGCATTTT.

This clone was seen only a few times. The chain links TRBV5-8 to TRBJ1-6; TRBD1 matches 7 bases. The length of the CDR3 is 15 residues. Per the germline V gene, CDR1 is SGHTS and CDR2 is YDEGEE. The V gene end was trimmed by 0 bases and the J gene end by 10 bases; junction bases not matched to a gene: 7. The CDR3 sequence is CASSLVSAGGSPLHF. The CDR3 coding sequence is TGTGCCAGCAGCTTGGTTTCGGCAGGGGGGTCACCCCTCCACTTT.

J is TRBJ2-1 and V is TRBV18, with TRBD2 identical over 7 bases. The V gene end was trimmed by 3 bases and the J gene end by 4 bases; junction bases not matched to a gene: 3. In germline, CDR1 is KGHSH, CDR2 LQKENI. This CDR3 is built from 14 residues. CDR3 nucleotide sequence: TGTGCCAGCTCACCCGGGACTAAATACAATGAGCAGTTCTTC. It encodes CASSPGTKYNEQFF.

This chain joins TRBV27 and TRBJ1-5, with 7 nucleotides matching TRBD1. Germline values: CDR1 MNHEY, CDR2 SMNVEV (reference sequence). The V and J ends lost 5 bases and 10 bases, in that order; junction bases with no gene match: 11. The CDR3 loop spans 14 amino acids. CDR3 in amino acids: CASSPGTVSRPQHF. Here the CDR3 DNA reads TGTGCCAGCAGTCCTGGGACAGTTTCTCGTCCCCAGCATTTT.

This clone appeared a single time. The rearrangement links TRBV28 to TRBJ1-5; 7 positions match TRBD1. The CDR3 is 21 residues long. V gave up 3 bases and J gave up 1 base; unmatched junction bases: 21. Germline CDR1 and CDR2: MDHEN and SYDVKM. CDR3 nucleotides: TGTGCCAGCAGTTTTGCCACAGCTTCGGTCCCCGAGGGACAGAGCAATCAGCCCCAGCATTTT. Translating it yields CASSFATASVPEGQSNQPQHF.

The V call is TRBV7-9, the J call TRBJ2-2, with D possibly being TRBD2 (6 bases). The length of the CDR3 is 13 residues. V lost 4 bases and J lost 8, with 11 bases in between. Germline CDR1 is SEHNR and CDR2 is FQNEAQ (reference sequence). CDR3 DNA: TGTGCCAGCAGCTGGAGGGACTGGGGGGAGCTGTTTTTT. Its translation: CASSWRDWGELFF.

Here the CDR3 DNA reads TGTGCCAGCAGTTCGGGGACAGGGAGTGGCTACACCTTC. Translation: CASSSGTGSGYTF. The chain employs TRBV28 and TRBJ1-2; the match to TRBD1 covers 9 bases. Per the germline V gene, CDR1 is MDHEN and CDR2 is SYDVKM. The CDR3 covers 13 residues. Unmatched junction bases numbered 4, after V lost 4 bases and J lost 7 bases.

V gene TRBV29-1 combines with J gene TRBJ2-7; the D gene is possibly TRBD2 (5 bases). V gave up 1 base and J gave up 0 bases, with 13 bases separating them. CDR1 is SQVTM and CDR2 is ANQGSEA in the germline V gene. This CDR3 is built from 15 residues. The CDR3 region is CSVEVGGGGSYEQYF. In DNA, the CDR3 is TGCAGCGTTGAAGTCGGTGGAGGCGGCTCCTACGAGCAGTACTTC.

This clone was picked up a small number of times. The V and J genes are TRBV6-1 and TRBJ1-2; D may be TRBD1 (6 bases). The germline CDR1 and CDR2 sequences are MNHNS and SASEGT. CDR3 length: 15 amino acids. Trimming pared 1 base from V and 7 bases from J, leaving 16 bases between. The CDR3 DNA follows: TGTGCCAGCAGTGAAGTGGGACACAACCCTATTGGCTACACCTTC. Its translation is CASSEVGHNPIGYTF.

The chain couples TRBV7-9 to TRBJ1-3; a possible D gene is TRBD1 (6 bases). Trimming removed 5 bases from V and 1 base from J, with 21 bases in between. The CDR3 contains 18 residues. Germline CDR1 reads SEHNR; CDR2 reads FQNEAQ (reference sequence). This chain's CDR3 is CASSPAGDRRSSGNTIYF. In DNA form, the CDR3 reads TGTGCCAGCAGCCCCGCTGGTGACAGGAGGTCGTCTGGAAACACCATATATTTT. Together with reference TRBV7-9 and TRBJ1-3, the CDR3 gives the full variable domain: DTGVSQNPRHKITKRGQNVTFRCDPISEHNRLYWYRQTLGQGPEFLTYFQNEAQLEKSRLLSDRFSAERPKGSFSTLEIQRTEQGDSAMYLCASSPAGDRRSSGNTIYFGEGSWLTVV.

This chain uses TRBV15 with TRBJ1-5; a weak D match, TRBD1 (6 bases). Between the trimmed V and J ends, which lost 0 bases and 6 bases, there was a span of 15 bases. CDR1 LNHNV and CDR2 YYDKDF come from the germline V gene (reference sequence). The CDR3 runs 16 residues. CDR3 sequence: CATSREAGVGVQPQHF. CDR3 DNA sequence: TGTGCCACCAGCAGAGAGGCAGGGGTAGGTGTTCAGCCCCAGCATTTT. The full variable domain, with the rest looked up from reference TRBV15 and TRBJ1-5, is DAMVIQNPRYQVTQFGKPVTLSCSQTLNHNVMYWYQQKSSQAPKLLFHYYDKDFNNEADTPDNFQSRRPNTSFCFLDIRSPGLGDTAMYLCATSREAGVGVQPQHFGDGTRLSIL.

This sequence joins TRBV11-2 and TRBJ2-1; 7 bases line up with TRBD2. J lost 9 bases, V lost 5 bases, and 7 bases had no gene match. The CDR3 length is 13 residues. Germline CDR1 SGHAT, CDR2 FQNNGV. CDR3 in amino acids: CASSMTSLIEQFF. CDR3 in DNA: TGTGCCAGCAGCATGACTAGCCTCATTGAGCAGTTCTTC.

This clone was seen only a few times. The chain links TRBV6-5 to TRBJ2-2; the D gene is possibly TRBD1 (6 bases). CDR1 is MNHEY, CDR2 SVGAGI, per germline. V lost 8 bases and J 1 base, leaving 14 bases between the germline ends. The CDR3 consists of 15 residues. CDR3 in DNA: TGTGCCAGCCTCGACAGGTTGGGGAACACCGGGGAGCTGTTTTTT. Translated, it gives CASLDRLGNTGELFF.

The rearrangement links TRBV5-1 to TRBJ1-2; D is perhaps TRBD1 (5 bases). The CDR3 length is 12 residues. CDR1 is SGHRS, CDR2 YFSETQ, per germline. Trimming removed 2 bases at V and 8 bases at J, with 10 bases between. The CDR3 DNA sequence: TGCGCCAGCAGCTTAGCAGGGCAAGGCTACACCTTC. It is translated as CASSLAGQGYTF.

V and J are TRBV6-5 and TRBJ2-3, with TRBD2 matching over 10 bases. CDR3 length equals 16 residues. The ends lost 0 bases at V and 2 bases at J; junction bases unmatched: 2. Per germline, CDR1 MNHEY and CDR2 SVGAGI. CDR3: CASSYSGLAVTDTQYF. The CDR3 DNA reads as TGTGCCAGCAGTTACTCAGGACTAGCGGTCACAGATACGCAGTATTTT.

The genes are TRBV3-1 (or the pseudogene TRBV3-2) and TRBJ2-1, with 12 bases that match TRBD2. The CDR3 is made up of 16 amino acids. CDR1 and CDR2 from the germline V gene are LGHDT and YNNKEL (reference sequence). The V segment lost 5 bases and the J segment 4 bases; nucleotides outside the gene matches: 6. The CDR3 loop is CASSTRTSGIYNEQFF. CDR3 DNA: TGTGCCAGCAGCACCCGGACTAGCGGGATATACAATGAGCAGTTCTTC.

The chain has TRBV9 and TRBJ2-1; TRBD2 agrees at 8 bases. Germline loops: CDR1 SGDLS, CDR2 YYNGEE. V was pared by 7 bases and J by 13 bases, with 13 bases of the junction left unmatched. This CDR3 is 13 amino acids long. The CDR3 protein is CASAGGRSVGQFF. In DNA form, the CDR3 reads TGTGCCAGCGCGGGGGGCAGGTCCGTAGGTCAGTTCTTC. The full variable domain, completed using reference TRBV9 and TRBJ2-1, is DSGVTQTPKHLITATGQRVTLRCSPRSGDLSVYWYQQSLDQGLQFLIQYYNGEERAKGNILERFSAQQFPDLHSELNLSSLELGDSALYFCASAGGRSVGQFFGPGTRLTVL.

V and J are TRBV5-3 and TRBJ2-3; D is possibly TRBD1 (5 bases). Being an ORF, TRBV5-3 has a function that is uncertain. The V gene lost 10 bases and the J gene lost 0 bases, with 18 bases spanning the gap. The CDR3 contains 15 residues. CDR3 residues: CAPGPGISSTDTQYF. In DNA, the CDR3 is TGTGCCCCCGGTCCAGGGATCTCTAGCACAGATACGCAGTATTTT.

This chain joins TRBV28 and TRBJ2-5; 10 bases map to TRBD1. With 1 base clipped from V and 3 bases from J, the junction kept 5 bases outside the gene matches. The CDR3 spans 16 residues. Germline CDR1 MDHEN, CDR2 SYDVKM. The CDR3 loop is CASSLSSGTGEETQYF. The DNA of the CDR3 is TGTGCCAGCAGTTTATCCTCCGGGACAGGGGAAGAGACCCAGTACTTC. Combining the CDR3 with reference TRBV28 and TRBJ2-5 gives the whole variable domain DVKVTQSSRYLVKRTGEKVFLECVQDMDHENMFWYRQDPGLGLRLIYFSYDVKMKEKGDIPEGYSVSREKKERFSLILESASTNQTSMYLCASSLSSGTGEETQYFGPGTRLLVL.

The chain links TRBV7-8 to TRBJ2-2; D remains ambiguous. Between the trimmed V and J ends, which lost 0 bases and 8 bases, there was a span of 4 bases. Germline CDR1 is SGHVS and CDR2 is FQNEAQ. The CDR3 consists of 12 residues. The CDR3 protein is CASSLAEGELFF. The CDR3 region has the DNA TGTGCCAGCAGCTTAGCTGAGGGGGAGCTGTTTTTT.

This chain joins TRBV5-1 and TRBJ2-1, with 10 bases lining up with TRBD1. The V and J ends lost 4 bases and 6 bases, in that order; junction bases with no gene match: 7. The CDR3 totals 15 residues. Germline V gives CDR1 SGHRS, CDR2 YFSETQ. The CDR3, as DNA: TGCGCCAGCAGCGCGACGGGACAGGGGACCAATGAGCAGTTCTTC. Translated: CASSATGQGTNEQFF.